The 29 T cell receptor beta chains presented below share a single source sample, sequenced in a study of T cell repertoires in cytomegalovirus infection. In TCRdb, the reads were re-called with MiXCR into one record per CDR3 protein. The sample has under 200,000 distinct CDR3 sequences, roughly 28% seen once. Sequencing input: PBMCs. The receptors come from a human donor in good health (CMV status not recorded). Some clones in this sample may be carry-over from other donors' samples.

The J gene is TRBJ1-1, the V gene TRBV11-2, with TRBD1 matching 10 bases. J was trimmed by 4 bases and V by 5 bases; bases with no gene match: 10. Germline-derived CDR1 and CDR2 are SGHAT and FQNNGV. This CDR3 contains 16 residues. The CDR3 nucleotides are TGTGCCAGCAGCCAATGGATCCGGGACAGGGGCACTGAAGCTTTCTTT. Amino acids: CASSQWIRDRGTEAFF.

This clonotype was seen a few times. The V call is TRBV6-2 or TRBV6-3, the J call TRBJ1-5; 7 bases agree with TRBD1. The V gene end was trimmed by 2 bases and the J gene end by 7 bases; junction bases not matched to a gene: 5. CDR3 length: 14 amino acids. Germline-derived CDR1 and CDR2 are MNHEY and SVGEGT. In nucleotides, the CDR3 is TGTGCCAGCAGTTACAGGGGGCTGGGGCAGCCCCAGCATTTT. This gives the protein CASSYRGLGQPQHF.

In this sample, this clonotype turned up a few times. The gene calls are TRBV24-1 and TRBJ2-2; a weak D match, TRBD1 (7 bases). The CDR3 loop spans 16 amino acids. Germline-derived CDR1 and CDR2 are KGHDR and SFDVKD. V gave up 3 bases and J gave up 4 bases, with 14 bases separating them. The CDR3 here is CATSDTRQGGTGELFF. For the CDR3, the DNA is TGTGCCACCAGTGATACCCGACAGGGAGGCACCGGGGAGCTGTTTTTT.

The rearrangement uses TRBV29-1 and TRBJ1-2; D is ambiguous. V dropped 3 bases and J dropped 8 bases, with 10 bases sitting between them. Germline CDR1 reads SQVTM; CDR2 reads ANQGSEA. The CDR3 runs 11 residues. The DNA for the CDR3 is TGCAGCGTTGATCGGTGGCAGGGCTACACCTTC. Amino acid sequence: CSVDRWQGYTF.

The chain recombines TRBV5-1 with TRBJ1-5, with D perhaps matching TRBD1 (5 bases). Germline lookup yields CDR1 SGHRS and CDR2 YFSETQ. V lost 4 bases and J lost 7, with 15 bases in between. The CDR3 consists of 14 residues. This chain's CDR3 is CASSLRGGGQPQHF. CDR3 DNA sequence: TGCGCCAGCAGCCTTCGGGGGGGAGGGCAGCCCCAGCATTTT.

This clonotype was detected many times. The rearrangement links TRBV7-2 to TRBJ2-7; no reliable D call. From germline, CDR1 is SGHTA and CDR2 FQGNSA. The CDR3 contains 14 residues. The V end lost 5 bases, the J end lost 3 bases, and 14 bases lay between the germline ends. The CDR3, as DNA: TGTGCCAGCAGCCCCCCGGACGGAAGCTACGAGCAGTACTTC. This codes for CASSPPDGSYEQYF.

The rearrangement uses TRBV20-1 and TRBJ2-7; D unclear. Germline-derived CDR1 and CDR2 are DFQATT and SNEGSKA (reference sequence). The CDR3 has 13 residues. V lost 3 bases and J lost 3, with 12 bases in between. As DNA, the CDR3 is TGCAGTGCTAGCTTTCGTGACCTCTACGAGCAGTACTTC. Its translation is CSASFRDLYEQYF.

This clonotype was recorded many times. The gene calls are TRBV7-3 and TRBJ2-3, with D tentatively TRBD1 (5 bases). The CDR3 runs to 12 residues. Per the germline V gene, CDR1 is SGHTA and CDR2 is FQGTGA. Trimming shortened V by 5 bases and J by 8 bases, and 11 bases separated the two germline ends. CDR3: CASSPDIGTQYF. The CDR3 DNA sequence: TGTGCCAGCAGCCCGGACATTGGTACGCAGTATTTT.

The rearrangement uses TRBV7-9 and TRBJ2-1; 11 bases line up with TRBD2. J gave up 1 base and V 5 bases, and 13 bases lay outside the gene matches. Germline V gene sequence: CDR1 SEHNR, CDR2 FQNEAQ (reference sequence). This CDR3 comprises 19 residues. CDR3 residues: CASSAGTSGTYGSYNEQFF. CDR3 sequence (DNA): TGTGCCAGCAGCGCCGGGACTAGCGGAACCTATGGGTCCTACAATGAGCAGTTCTTC.

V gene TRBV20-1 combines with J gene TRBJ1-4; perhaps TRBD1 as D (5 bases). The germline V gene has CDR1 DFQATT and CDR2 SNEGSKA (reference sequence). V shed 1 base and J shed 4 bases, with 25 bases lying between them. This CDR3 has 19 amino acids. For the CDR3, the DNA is TGCAGTGCTAGAGGGTCCGGGGGAGACCTAATAGGGCTTAATGAAAAACTGTTTTTT. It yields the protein CSARGSGGDLIGLNEKLFF.

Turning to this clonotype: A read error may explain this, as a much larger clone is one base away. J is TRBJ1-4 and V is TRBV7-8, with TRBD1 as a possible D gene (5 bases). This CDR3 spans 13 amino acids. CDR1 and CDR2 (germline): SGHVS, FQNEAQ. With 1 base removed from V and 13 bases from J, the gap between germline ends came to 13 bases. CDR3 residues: CASSLVGGRILFF. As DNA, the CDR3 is TGTGCCAGCAGCTTAGTTGGGGGAAGAATACTGTTTTTT.

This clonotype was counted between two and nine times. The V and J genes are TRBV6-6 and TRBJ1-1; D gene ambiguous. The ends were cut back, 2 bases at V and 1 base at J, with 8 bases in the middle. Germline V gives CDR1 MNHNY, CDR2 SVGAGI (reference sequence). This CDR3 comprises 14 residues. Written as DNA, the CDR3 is TGTGCCAGCAGTTACCGCATCGAGAACACTGAAGCTTTCTTT. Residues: CASSYRIENTEAFF.

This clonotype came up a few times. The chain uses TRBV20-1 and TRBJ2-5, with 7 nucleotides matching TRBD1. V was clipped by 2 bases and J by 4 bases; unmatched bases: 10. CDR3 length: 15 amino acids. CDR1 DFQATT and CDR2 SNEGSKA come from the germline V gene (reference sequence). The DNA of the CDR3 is TGCAGTGCTAGAACGTCGGGCAGGGGGACAGAGACCCAGTACTTC. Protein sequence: CSARTSGRGTETQYF.

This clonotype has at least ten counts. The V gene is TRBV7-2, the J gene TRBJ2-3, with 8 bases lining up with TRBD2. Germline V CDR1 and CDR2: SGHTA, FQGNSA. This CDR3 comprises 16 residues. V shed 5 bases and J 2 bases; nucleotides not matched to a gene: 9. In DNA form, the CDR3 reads TGTGCCAGCAGCCGGGGGGGCGGGGGGTCCACAGATACGCAGTATTTT. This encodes CASSRGGGGSTDTQYF.

CDR3 in amino acids: CASSQDPGGNYGYTF. CDR3 nucleotides: TGTGCCAGCAGCCAAGATCCCGGGGGTAACTATGGCTACACCTTC. The rearrangement uses TRBV3-1 and TRBJ1-2; TRBD1 might be the D (5 bases). The V and J ends lost 0 bases and 1 base respectively, with 9 bases between them. There are 15 residues in the CDR3. CDR1 is LGHDT, CDR2 YNNKEL, per germline (reference sequence). The variable domain in full, with the rest retrieved from reference TRBV3-1 and TRBJ1-2, is DTAVSQTPKYLVTQMGNDKSIKCEQNLGHDTMYWYKQDSKKFLKIMFSYNNKELIINETVPNRFSPKSPDKAHLNLHINSLELGDSAVYFCASSQDPGGNYGYTFGSGTRLTVV.

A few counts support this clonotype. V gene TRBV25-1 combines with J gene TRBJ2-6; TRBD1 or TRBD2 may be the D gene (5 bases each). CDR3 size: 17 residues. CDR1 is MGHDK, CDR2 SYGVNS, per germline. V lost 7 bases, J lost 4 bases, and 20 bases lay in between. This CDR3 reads CASTERDGARGANVLTF. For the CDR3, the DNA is TGTGCCAGCACCGAACGGGACGGAGCTCGGGGGGCCAACGTCCTGACTTTC.

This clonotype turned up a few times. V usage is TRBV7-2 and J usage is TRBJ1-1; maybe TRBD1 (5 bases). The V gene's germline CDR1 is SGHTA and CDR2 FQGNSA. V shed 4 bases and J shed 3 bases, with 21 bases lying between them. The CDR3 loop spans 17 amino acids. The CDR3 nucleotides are TGTGCCAGCAGCTCCGGGGGTTCACGGGGGGGGTACACTGAAGCTTTCTTT. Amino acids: CASSSGGSRGGYTEAFF.

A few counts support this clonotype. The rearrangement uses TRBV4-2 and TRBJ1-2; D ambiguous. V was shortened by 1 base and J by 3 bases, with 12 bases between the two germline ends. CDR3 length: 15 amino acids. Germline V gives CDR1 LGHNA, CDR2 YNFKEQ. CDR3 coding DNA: TGTGCCAGCAGCCAAGTGACGGGAGTAGACTATGGCTACACCTTC. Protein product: CASSQVTGVDYGYTF.

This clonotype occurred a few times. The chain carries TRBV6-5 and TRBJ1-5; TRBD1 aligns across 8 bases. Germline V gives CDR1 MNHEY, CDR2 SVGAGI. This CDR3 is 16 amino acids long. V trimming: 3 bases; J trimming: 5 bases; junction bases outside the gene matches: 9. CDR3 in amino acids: CASSYSLTGADQPQHF. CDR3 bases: TGTGCCAGCAGTTATAGCCTGACAGGGGCGGATCAGCCCCAGCATTTT.

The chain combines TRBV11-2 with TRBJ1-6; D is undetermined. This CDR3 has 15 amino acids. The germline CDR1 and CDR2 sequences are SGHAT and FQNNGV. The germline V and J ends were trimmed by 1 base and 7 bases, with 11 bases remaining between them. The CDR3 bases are TGTGCCAGCAGCTTAGTCGGGAAATCGAATTCACCCCTCCACTTT. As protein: CASSLVGKSNSPLHF. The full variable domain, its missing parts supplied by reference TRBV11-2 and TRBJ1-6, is EAGVAQSPRYKIIEKRQSVAFWCNPISGHATLYWYQQILGQGPKLLIQFQNNGVVDDSQLPKDRFSAERLKGVDSTLKIQPAKLEDSAVYLCASSLVGKSNSPLHFGNGTRLTVT.

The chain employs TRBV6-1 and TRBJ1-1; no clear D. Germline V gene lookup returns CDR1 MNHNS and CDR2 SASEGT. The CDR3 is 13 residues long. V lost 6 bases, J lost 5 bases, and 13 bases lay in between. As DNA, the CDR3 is TGTGCCAGCAGCCGAGGGTGGGGAACTGAAGCTTTCTTT. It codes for CASSRGWGTEAFF.

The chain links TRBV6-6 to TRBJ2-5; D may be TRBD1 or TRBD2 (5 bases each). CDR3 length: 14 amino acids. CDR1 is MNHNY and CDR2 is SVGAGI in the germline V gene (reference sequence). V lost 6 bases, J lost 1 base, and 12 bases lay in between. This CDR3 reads CASRPRDGQETQYF. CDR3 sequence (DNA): TGTGCCAGCAGGCCCCGGGACGGCCAAGAGACCCAGTACTTC.

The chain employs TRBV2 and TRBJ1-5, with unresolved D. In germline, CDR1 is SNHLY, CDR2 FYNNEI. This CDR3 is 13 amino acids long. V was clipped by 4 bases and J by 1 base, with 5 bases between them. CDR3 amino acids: CASSVDSNQPQHF. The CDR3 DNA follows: TGTGCCAGCAGTGTGGACAGCAATCAGCCCCAGCATTTT.

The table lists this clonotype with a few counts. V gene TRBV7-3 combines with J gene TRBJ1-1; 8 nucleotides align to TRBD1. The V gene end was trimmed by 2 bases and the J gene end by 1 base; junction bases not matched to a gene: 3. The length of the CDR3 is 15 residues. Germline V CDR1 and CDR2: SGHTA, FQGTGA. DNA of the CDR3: TGTGCCAGCAGCTTACTCGGGACAGGGAACACTGAAGCTTTCTTT. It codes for CASSLLGTGNTEAFF.

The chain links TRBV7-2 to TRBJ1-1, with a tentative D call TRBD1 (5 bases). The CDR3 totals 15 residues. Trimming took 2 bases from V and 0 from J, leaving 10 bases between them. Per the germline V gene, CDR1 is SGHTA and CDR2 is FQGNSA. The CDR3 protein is CASSLRGSLNTEAFF. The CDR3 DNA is TGTGCCAGCAGCTTAAGGGGCAGTCTGAACACTGAAGCTTTCTTT.

The DNA of the CDR3 is TGCGCCAGCAGCCCGCGAAGGGTACGGGAGACCCAGTACTTC. This sequence encodes CASSPRRVRETQYF. The chain couples TRBV5-1 to TRBJ2-5; no clear D gene. CDR3 length equals 14 residues. Trimming removed 4 bases from V and 5 bases from J, with 15 bases in between. CDR1 is SGHRS and CDR2 is YFSETQ in the germline V gene.

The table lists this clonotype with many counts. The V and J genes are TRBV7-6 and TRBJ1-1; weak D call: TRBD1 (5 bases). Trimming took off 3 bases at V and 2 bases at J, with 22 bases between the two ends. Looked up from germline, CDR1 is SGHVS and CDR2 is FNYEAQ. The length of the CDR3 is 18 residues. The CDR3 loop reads CASSFGASLPPINTEAFF. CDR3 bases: TGTGCCAGCAGCTTCGGGGCCTCATTACCCCCAATTAACACTGAAGCTTTCTTT. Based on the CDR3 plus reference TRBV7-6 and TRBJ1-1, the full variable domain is GAGVSQSPRYKVTKRGQDVALRCDPISGHVSLYWYRQALGQGPEFLTYFNYEAQQDKSGLPNDRFSAERPEGSISTLTIQRTEQRDSAMYRCASSFGASLPPINTEAFFGQGTRLTVV.

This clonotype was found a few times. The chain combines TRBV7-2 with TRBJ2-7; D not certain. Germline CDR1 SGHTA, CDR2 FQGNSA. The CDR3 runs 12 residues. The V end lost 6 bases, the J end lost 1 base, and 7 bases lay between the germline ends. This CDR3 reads CASSFFSYEQYF. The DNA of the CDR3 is TGTGCCAGCAGTTTTTTTTCCTACGAGCAGTACTTC.

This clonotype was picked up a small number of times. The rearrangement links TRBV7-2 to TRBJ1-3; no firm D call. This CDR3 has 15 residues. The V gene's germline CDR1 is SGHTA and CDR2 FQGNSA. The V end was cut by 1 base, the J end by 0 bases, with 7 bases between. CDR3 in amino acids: CASSLDGRSGNTIYF. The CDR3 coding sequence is TGTGCCAGCAGCTTAGACGGCCGCTCTGGAAACACCATATATTTT. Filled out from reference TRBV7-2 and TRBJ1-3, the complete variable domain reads GAGVSQSPSNKVTEKGKDVELRCDPISGHTALYWYRQSLGQGLEFLIYFQGNSAPDKSGLPSDRFSAERTGGSVSTLTIQRTQQEDSAVYLCASSLDGRSGNTIYFGEGSWLTVV.